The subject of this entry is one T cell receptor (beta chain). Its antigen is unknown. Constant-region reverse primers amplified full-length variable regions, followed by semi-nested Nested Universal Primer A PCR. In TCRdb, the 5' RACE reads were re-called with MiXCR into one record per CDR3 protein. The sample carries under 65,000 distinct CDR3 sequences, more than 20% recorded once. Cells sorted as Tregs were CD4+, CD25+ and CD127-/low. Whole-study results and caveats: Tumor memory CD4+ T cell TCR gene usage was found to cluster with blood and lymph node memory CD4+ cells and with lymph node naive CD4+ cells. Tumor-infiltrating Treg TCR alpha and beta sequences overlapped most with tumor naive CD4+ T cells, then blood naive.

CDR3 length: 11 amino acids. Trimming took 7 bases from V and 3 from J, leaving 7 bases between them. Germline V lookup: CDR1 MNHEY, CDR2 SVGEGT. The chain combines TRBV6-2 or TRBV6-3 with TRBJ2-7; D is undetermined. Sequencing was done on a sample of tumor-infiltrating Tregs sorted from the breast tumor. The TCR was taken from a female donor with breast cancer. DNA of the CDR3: TGTGCCAGCACGGACGGCTACGAGCAGTACTTC. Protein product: CASTDGYEQYF.